The following is a T cell receptor (beta chain) sequence with its context. Antigen unknown. The data derive from a study of cytotoxic CD8 clonotypes in ibrutinib-treated CLL. General study findings and limits: Public clonotypes, found uncommonly, either contracted or stayed stable on treatment.

The V gene end was trimmed by 5 bases and the J gene end by 3 bases; junction bases not matched to a gene: 15. Looked up from germline, CDR1 is MNHEY and CDR2 is SMNVEV (reference sequence). This CDR3 comprises 17 residues. This table comes from immunoSEQ multiplex PCR, and its TCRdb copy is limited to in-frame clones, with some not included. The repertoire holds 40,000 or so clones, with about 72% as singletons. Sequencing used PBMCs, obtained after 12 months of ibrutinib treatment. V and J are TRBV27 and TRBJ2-7; 8 positions match TRBD2. This TCR derives from a human donor with chronic lymphocytic leukemia. CDR3 sequence: CASSPAGLAGDFYEQYF. CDR3 nucleotides: TGTGCCAGCAGTCCCGCCGGGCTAGCGGGTGATTTCTACGAGCAGTACTTC.